This entry lists 18 T cell receptor beta chains sequenced from one sample in a study of tumor-infiltrating lymphocytes in primary liver carcinoma. Co-extraction yielded RNA and DNA from around 20-30 mg of unsorted bulk tissue. Using a constant-region primer together with ProtoScript II reverse transcriptase, TCR beta cDNA was made from roughly 520 ng of total RNA. Researchers made the TCR beta libraries by running three nested multiplex PCR rounds with slightly modified ARM-PCR. The two initial PCR rounds, nine to eleven cycles each, used TRBV1-TRBV30 forward and C-beta reverse primers. TCRdb re-called the multiplex PCR reads with MiXCR, one entry per CDR3 protein. The sample lists some 180,000 distinct CDR3 sequences, 85% occurring once. Source material: tumor tissue from primary liver carcinoma. Source of these receptors: a man in his forties with primary liver carcinoma and hepatitis B virus infection.

As to this clonotype: One end of the junction varies from germline; a read error may be responsible. The chain has TRBV11-2 and TRBJ2-7; a weak D match, TRBD2 (6 bases). Per the germline V gene, CDR1 is SGHAT and CDR2 is FQNNGV. There are 12 residues in the CDR3. The CDR3 DNA reads as TGTGCCAGCAACTTAGCGGCCGGCGAGCAATACTTC. It encodes CASNLAAGEQYF.

Concerning this clonotype: The junction shows a germline mismatch at one end, possibly a read error. This chain uses TRBV2 with TRBJ2-2, with D maybe TRBD1 (5 bases). The CDR3 spans 14 residues. Germline V gene sequence: CDR1 SNHLY, CDR2 FYNNEI. The CDR3 bases are TGTGCCAGCAAGCAGGGTTCGAACGCCGGGGAGCTGTTTTTT. It encodes CASKQGSNAGELFF.

The chain employs TRBV5-1 and TRBJ2-2, with D maybe TRBD2 (5 bases). Germline V gene lookup returns CDR1 SGHRS and CDR2 YFSETQ. Trimming took off 0 bases at V and 3 bases at J, with 12 bases between the two ends. This CDR3 contains 16 residues. CDR3 residues: CASSLGGEVDTGELFF. The CDR3 nucleotides read TGCGCCAGCAGCTTGGGGGGAGAAGTCGACACCGGGGAGCTGTTTTTT.

On this clonotype: An end of the junction does not agree with germline; a read error may underlie this. The chain combines TRBV12-3 or TRBV12-4 with TRBJ1-2, with 11 positions matching TRBD1. The CDR3 has 14 amino acids. CDR3: CASPRTGGYDGYTF. The CDR3 nucleotides read TGTGCCAGCCCACGGACAGGGGGCTATGATGGCTACACTTTC.

Notes on this clonotype: Compared with germline, one end of the junction differs, possibly owing to a read error. The chain recombines TRBV6-5 with TRBJ1-4, with TRBD1 as a possible D gene (5 bases). The CDR3 contains 16 residues. Germline-derived CDR1 and CDR2 are MNHEY and SVGAGI. CDR3 in DNA: TGTGCCAGCAGTTACTCGTCCGGGACGTTAAATGTAAAACTGTTTTTT. This translates into CASSYSSGTLNVKLFF.

This rearrangement joins TRBV5-5 to TRBJ2-7; D gene unclear. V was trimmed by 7 bases and J by 6 bases, leaving 26 bases between them. Germline CDR1 SGHKS, CDR2 YYEKEE (reference sequence). This CDR3 region has 16 residues. CDR3 DNA sequence: TGTGCCAGCGGCTACCCCCCCACCTACGAAAGTATCGAGCAGTACTTC. This gives the protein CASGYPPTYESIEQYF.

With regard to this clonotype: Mismatch with germline at one junction end may stem from a read error. The chain uses TRBV6-6 and TRBJ1-5; unclear D gene. The CDR3 is made up of 17 amino acids. Germline V gene data show CDR1 as MNHNY and CDR2 as SVGAGI (reference sequence). The CDR3, as DNA: TGTGCCAGCAGCCCCCACCTGGACGATAGCTTCAATCGGCCCCAGCATTTT. Translation gives CASSPHLDDSFNRPQHF.

The chain couples TRBV29-1 to TRBJ2-1; 7 bases line up with TRBD2. CDR3 length: 14 amino acids. Germline V CDR1 and CDR2: SQVTM, ANQGSEA. Trimming took 2 bases from V and 2 from J; bases not matched to a gene: 3. CDR3 amino acids: CSVESSGTYNEQFF. DNA for the CDR3: TGCAGCGTTGAATCTAGCGGCACCTACAATGAGCAGTTCTTC.

Comments on this clonotype: Possible read error: a much larger clone is one base away. CDR3 coding DNA: TGTGTCTGGAGTCGGACAGGGGGCAATCAGCCCCAGCATTTT. This sequence encodes CVWSRTGGNQPQHF. This sequence joins TRBV30 and TRBJ1-5; 9 nucleotides align to TRBD1. Germline assignment: CDR1 GTSNPN and CDR2 SVGIG (reference sequence). The CDR3 is 14 residues long.

Points on this clonotype: One end of the junction does not line up with germline, which may come from a read error. The chain uses TRBV4-2 and TRBJ2-1; D is ambiguous. CDR1 LGHNA and CDR2 YNFKEQ come from the germline V gene. This CDR3 comprises 15 residues. This CDR3 reads CASSHISFSCNEQFF. CDR3 DNA: TGTGCCAGTAGCCATATTAGTTTTTCCTGCAATGAGCAGTTCTTC.

The CDR3 reads CTTRQGTMVTQYF. CDR3 sequence (DNA): TGTACCACCCGACAGGGGACAATGGTGACCCAGTACTTC. The chain employs TRBV10-3 and TRBJ2-5; 8 bases are shared with TRBD1. Germline V gene data show CDR1 as ENHRY and CDR2 as SYGVKD. CDR3 size: 13 residues.

Note on this clonotype: One end of the junction varies from germline; a read error may be responsible. The chain couples TRBV29-1 to TRBJ1-4; D call uncertain. The germline V gene encodes CDR1 SQVTM and CDR2 ANQGSEA. CDR3 length equals 12 residues. CDR3 sequence (DNA): TGCAGCGTTGAGCTCATTGGGGAAAAACTGTTTTTC. Encoded protein: CSVELIGEKLFF.

A note on this clonotype: The junction departs from the called germline gene at one end, perhaps through a read error. The chain uses TRBV10-3 and TRBJ2-2; D could derive from TRBD1 or TRBD2 (5 bases each). The CDR3 sequence is 16 residues long. Germline V lookup: CDR1 ENHRY, CDR2 SYGVKD. The CDR3 region is CAFSPGRNLDTGELFF. Here the CDR3 DNA reads TGTGCCTTCAGTCCGGGACGTAACTTAGACACCGGGGAGCTGTTTTTT.

As for this clonotype: A much larger clonotype is one base distant, so this may be a read error. V usage is TRBV6-1 and J usage is TRBJ1-2; D perhaps matches TRBD1 (6 bases). CDR1 and CDR2 from the germline V gene are MNHNS and SASEGT. The CDR3 spans 13 residues. The CDR3 DNA reads TGTGTCAGCAGTCTCCAGGGGACCGGTGGCTACACCTTC. Translating gives CVSSLQGTGGYTF.

Regarding this clonotype: No conserved phenylalanine or tryptophan ends this CDR3, so it is likely a read error. Because the CDR3's place on the DNA is in doubt, the DNA is left out and the CDR3 is given as listed by TCRdb. The chain couples TRBV6-5 to TRBJ2-2; TRBD2 is the table's D call and was not checked against the DNA. The CDR3 is 18 residues long, counting both termini. Per germline, CDR1 MNHEY and CDR2 SVGAGI. CDR3 sequence reads: CASSYKGLAYANTGELFY.

On this clonotype: At one end, the junction sequence differs from germline, possibly due to a read error. J is TRBJ2-3 and V is TRBV12-3 or TRBV12-4; 9 bases are a match to TRBD2. The CDR3 is made up of 17 amino acids. The CDR3 sequence: CTSSPSGNRASADTQYF. The DNA of the CDR3 is TGTACCAGCAGTCCTAGCGGGAACCGTGCTAGCGCAGATACGCAGTATTTT.

With regard to this clonotype: An end of the junction differs from the germline gene, which may be a read error. The J gene is TRBJ1-5, the V gene TRBV4-1, with a weak D call TRBD1 (5 bases). The CDR3 sequence is 17 residues long. CDR1 and CDR2 (germline): MGHRA, YSYEKL. The DNA of the CDR3 is TGCGCTAGCAGCCAAGATCCGGGGACCGTCGGGAATCAGCCCCAGCATTTT. Its translation: CASSQDPGTVGNQPQHF.

This clonotype was seen only once. An end of the junction does not agree with germline; a read error may underlie this. J is TRBJ2-5 and V is TRBV5-1; D may match TRBD1 or TRBD2 (5 bases each). Germline V gene sequence: CDR1 SGHRS, CDR2 YFSETQ. The length of the CDR3 is 12 residues. The CDR3, as DNA: TGCGCCTGCAGCTGGGACCAAGAGATCCAGTACTTC. Its translation: CACSWDQEIQYF.